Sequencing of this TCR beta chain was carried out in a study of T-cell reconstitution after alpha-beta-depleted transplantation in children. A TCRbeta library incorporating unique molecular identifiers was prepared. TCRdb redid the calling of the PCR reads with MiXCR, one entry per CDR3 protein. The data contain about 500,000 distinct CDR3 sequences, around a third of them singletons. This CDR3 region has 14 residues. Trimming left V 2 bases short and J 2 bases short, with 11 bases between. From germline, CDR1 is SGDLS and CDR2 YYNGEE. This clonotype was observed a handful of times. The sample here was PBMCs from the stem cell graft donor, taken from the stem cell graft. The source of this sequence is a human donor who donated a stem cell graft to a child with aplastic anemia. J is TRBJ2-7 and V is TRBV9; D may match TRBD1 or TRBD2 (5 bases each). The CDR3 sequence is CASSVGDGPYEQYF. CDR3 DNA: TGTGCCAGCAGCGTGGGGGACGGCCCCTACGAGCAGTACTTC.